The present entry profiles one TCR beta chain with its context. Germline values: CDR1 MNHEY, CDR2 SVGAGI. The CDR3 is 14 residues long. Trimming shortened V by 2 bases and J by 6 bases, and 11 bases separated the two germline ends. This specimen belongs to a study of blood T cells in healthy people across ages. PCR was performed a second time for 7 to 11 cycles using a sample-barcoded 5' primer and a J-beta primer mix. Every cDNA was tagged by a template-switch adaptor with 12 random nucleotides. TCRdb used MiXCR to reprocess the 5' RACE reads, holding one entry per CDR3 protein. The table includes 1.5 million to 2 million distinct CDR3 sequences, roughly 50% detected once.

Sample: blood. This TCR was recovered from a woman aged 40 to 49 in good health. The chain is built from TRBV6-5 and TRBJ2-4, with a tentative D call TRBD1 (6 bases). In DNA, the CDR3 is TGTGCCAGCAGTTACGTAGGGGGTGGAAACATTCAGTACTTC. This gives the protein CASSYVGGGNIQYF.